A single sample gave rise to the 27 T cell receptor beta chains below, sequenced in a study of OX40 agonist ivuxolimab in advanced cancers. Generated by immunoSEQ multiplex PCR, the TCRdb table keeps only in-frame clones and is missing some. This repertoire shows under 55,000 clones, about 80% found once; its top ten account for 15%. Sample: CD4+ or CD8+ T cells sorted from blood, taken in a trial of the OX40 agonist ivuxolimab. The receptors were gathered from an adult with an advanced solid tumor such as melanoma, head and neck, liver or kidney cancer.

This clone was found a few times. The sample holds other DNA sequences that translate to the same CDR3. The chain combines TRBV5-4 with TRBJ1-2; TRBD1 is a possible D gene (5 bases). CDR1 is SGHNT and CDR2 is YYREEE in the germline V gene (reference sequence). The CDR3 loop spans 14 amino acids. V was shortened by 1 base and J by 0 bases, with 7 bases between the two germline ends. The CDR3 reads CASSLQGSNYGYTF. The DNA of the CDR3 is TGTGCCAGCAGCTTGCAGGGATCTAACTATGGCTACACCTTC.

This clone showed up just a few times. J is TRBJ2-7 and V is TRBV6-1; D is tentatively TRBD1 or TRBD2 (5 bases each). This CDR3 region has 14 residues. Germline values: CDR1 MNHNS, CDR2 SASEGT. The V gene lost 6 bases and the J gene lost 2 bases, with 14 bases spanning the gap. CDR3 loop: CASSLRDGTYEQYF. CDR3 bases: TGTGCCAGCAGCCTCCGGGACGGCACCTACGAGCAGTACTTC.

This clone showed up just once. The CDR3 DNA sequence: TGCAGCGTTGAACTTGCCGGGACGGGGACCTACGAGCAGTACTTC. Translation: CSVELAGTGTYEQYF. The chain recombines TRBV29-1 with TRBJ2-7; D might be TRBD1 or TRBD2, each matching 5 bases. The germline V and J ends were trimmed by 2 bases and 2 bases, with 16 bases remaining between them. CDR3 size: 15 residues. Germline V gene lookup returns CDR1 SQVTM and CDR2 ANQGSEA.

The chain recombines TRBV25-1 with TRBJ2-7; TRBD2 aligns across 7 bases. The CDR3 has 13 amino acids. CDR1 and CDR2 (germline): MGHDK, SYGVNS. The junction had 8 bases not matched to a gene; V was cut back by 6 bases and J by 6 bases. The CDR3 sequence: CASSVGRFVEQYF. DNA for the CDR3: TGTGCCAGCAGCGTCGGGAGGTTCGTCGAGCAGTACTTC.

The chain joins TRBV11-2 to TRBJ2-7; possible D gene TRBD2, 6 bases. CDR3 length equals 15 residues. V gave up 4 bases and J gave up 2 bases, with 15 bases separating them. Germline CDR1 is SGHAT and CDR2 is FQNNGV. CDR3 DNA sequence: TGTGCCAGCAGCTGGGGAGCGGGTCCTGCCTACGAGCAGTACTTC. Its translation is CASSWGAGPAYEQYF.

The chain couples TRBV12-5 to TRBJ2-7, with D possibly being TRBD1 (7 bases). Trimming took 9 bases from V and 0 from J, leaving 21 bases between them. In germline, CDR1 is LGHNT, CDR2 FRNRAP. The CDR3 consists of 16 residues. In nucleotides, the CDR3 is TGTGCTAGATACAGAGGGTACAGGGGACTCTCCTACGAGCAGTACTTC. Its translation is CARYRGYRGLSYEQYF.

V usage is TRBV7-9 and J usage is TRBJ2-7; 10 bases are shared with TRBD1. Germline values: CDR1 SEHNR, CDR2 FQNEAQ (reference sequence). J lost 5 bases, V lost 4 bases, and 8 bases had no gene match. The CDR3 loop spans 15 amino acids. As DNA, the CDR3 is TGTGCCAGCAGCTCAGGGACAGGGGCTGCCAACGAGCAGTACTTC. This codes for CASSSGTGAANEQYF.

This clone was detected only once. The CDR3, as DNA: TGTGCCCACCGAGTGGAGACCTCTGGAAACACCATATATTTT. This gives the protein CAHRVETSGNTIYF. The chain couples TRBV7-9 to TRBJ1-3; D unclear. Between the trimmed V and J ends, which lost 11 bases and 0 bases, there was a span of 14 bases. The V gene's germline CDR1 is SEHNR and CDR2 FQNEAQ (reference sequence). The length of the CDR3 is 14 residues.

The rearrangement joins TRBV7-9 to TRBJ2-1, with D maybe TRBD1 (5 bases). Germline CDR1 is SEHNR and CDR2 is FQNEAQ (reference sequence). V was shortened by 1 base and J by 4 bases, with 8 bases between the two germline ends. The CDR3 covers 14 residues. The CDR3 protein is CASSLVPGYNEQFF. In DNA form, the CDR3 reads TGTGCCAGCAGCTTAGTTCCAGGGTACAATGAGCAGTTCTTC.

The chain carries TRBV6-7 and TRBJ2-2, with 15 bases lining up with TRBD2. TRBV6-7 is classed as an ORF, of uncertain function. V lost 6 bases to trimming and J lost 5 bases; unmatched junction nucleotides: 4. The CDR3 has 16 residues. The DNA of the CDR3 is TGTGCCAGCAGCCACGGGACTAGCGGGGGGACCGGGGAGCTGTTTTTT. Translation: CASSHGTSGGTGELFF.

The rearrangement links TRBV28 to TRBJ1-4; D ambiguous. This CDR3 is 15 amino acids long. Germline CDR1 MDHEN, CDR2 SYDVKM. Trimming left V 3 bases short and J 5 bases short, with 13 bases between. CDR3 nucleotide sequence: TGTGCCAGCAGTTTTTTGAGCGCCACCAATGAAAAACTGTTTTTT. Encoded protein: CASSFLSATNEKLFF.

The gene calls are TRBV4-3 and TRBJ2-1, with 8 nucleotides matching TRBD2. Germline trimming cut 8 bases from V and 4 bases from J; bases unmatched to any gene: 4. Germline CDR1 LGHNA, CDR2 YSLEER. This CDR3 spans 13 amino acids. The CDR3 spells CASAGGLYNEQFF. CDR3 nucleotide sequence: TGCGCCAGCGCGGGGGGCCTGTACAATGAGCAGTTCTTC.

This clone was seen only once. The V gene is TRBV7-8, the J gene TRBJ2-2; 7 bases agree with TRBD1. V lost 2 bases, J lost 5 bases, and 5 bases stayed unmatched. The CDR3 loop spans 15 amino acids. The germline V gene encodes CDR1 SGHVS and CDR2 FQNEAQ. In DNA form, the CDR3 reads TGTGCCAGCAGCTTAAGTAGGGGGCCGACCGGGGAGCTGTTTTTT. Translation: CASSLSRGPTGELFF.

The CDR3, as DNA: TGTGCCAGCAGCCGCCGGGGACGGACCATTGAGGAGCAGTACTTC. It translates to CASSRRGRTIEEQYF. The genes are TRBV11-3 and TRBJ2-7; D tentatively reads TRBD1 or TRBD2 (5 bases each). The V and J ends lost 5 bases and 7 bases respectively, with 21 bases between them. This CDR3 has 15 amino acids. Germline loops: CDR1 SGHNT, CDR2 YENEEA.

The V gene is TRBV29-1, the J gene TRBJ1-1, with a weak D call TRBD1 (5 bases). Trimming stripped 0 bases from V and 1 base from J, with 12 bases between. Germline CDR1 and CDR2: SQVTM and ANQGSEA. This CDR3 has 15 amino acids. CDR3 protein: CSVEDLVQGNTEAFF. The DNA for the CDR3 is TGCAGCGTTGAAGATTTGGTGCAGGGGAACACTGAAGCTTTCTTT.

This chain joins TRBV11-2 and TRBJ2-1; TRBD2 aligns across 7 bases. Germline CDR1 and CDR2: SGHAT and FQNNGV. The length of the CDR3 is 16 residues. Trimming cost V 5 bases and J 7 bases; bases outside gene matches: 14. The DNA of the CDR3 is TGTGCCAGCAGCCCCCCGGGGGAGGGCCTCCGGAATGAGCAGTTCTTC. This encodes CASSPPGEGLRNEQFF.

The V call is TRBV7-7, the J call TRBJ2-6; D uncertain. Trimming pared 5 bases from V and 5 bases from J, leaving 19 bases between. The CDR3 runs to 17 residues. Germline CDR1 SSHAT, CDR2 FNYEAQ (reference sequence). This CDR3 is CASSLNRPQSRANVLTF. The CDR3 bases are TGTGCCAGCAGCCTAAATCGGCCACAAAGTCGGGCCAACGTCCTGACTTTC. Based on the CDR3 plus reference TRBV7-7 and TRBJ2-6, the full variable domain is GAGVSQSPRYKVTKRGQDVTLRCDPISSHATLYWYQQALGQGPEFLTYFNYEAQPDKSGLPSDRFSAERPEGSISTLTIQRTEQRDSAMYRCASSLNRPQSRANVLTFGAGSRLTVL.

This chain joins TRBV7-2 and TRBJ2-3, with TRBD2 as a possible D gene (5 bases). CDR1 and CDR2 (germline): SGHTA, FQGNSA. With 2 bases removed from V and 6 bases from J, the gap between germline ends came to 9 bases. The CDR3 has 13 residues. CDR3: CASSLLASDTQYF. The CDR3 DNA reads TGTGCCAGCAGCTTACTAGCTTCCGATACGCAGTATTTT.

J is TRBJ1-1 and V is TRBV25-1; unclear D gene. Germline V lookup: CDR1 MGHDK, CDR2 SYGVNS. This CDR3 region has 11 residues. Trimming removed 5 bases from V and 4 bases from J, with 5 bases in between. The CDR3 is CASSLGTEAFF. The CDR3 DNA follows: TGTGCCAGCAGTCTAGGCACTGAAGCTTTCTTT.

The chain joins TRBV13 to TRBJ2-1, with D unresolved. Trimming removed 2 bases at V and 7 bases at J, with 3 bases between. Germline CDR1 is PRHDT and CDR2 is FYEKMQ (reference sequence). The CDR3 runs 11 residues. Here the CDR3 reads CASSLSNEQFF. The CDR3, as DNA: TGTGCCAGCAGCTTATCGAATGAGCAGTTCTTC.

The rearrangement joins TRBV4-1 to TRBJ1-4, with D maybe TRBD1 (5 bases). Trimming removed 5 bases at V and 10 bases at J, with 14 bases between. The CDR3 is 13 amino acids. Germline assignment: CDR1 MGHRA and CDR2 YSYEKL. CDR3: CASSTRSGGKLFF. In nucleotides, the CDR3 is TGCGCCAGCAGCACGCGTTCGGGGGGAAAACTGTTTTTT.

The CDR3, as DNA: TGTGCCAGCAGCGAAAAGACCGGGACAGGGATTTACGAGCAGTACTTC. Protein: CASSEKTGTGIYEQYF. This chain links TRBV27 with TRBJ2-7; TRBD1 aligns across 9 bases. This CDR3 comprises 16 residues. V was pared by 6 bases and J by 4 bases, with 13 bases of the junction left unmatched. Germline CDR1 MNHEY, CDR2 SMNVEV (reference sequence).

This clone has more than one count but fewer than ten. In nucleotides, the CDR3 is TGTGCCAGCAGCCTTGGGACAGGGTCCTACGAGCAGTACTTC. This sequence encodes CASSLGTGSYEQYF. V is TRBV9 and J is TRBJ2-7; TRBD1 matches at 9 bases. Germline trimming cut 4 bases from V and 1 base from J; bases unmatched to any gene: 3. The length of the CDR3 is 14 residues. Germline-derived CDR1 and CDR2 are SGDLS and YYNGEE.

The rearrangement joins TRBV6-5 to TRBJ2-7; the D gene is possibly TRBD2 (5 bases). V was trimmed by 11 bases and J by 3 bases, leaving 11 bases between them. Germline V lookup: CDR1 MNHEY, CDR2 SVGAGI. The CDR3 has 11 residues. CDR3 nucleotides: TGTGCCTCCGGACTGGGCTACGAGCAGTACTTC. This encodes CASGLGYEQYF.

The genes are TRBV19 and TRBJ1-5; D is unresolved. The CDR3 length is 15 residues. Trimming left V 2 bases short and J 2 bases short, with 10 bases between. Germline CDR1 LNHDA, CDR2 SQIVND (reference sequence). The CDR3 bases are TGTGCCAGTAGTATAACGTCGACGGGCAATCAGCCCCAGCATTTT. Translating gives CASSITSTGNQPQHF.

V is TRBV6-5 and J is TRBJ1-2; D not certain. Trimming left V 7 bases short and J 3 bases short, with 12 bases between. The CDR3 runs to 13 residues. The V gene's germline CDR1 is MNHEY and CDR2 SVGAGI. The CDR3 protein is CASKLAVDYGYTF. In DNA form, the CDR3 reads TGTGCCAGCAAGTTGGCGGTCGACTATGGCTACACCTTC.

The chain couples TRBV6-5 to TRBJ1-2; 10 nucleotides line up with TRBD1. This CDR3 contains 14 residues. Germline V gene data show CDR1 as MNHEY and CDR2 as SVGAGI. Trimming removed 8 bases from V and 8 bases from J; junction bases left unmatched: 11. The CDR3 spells CASGPDRGPLGYTF. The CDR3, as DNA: TGTGCCAGCGGGCCAGACAGGGGGCCATTGGGCTACACCTTC.